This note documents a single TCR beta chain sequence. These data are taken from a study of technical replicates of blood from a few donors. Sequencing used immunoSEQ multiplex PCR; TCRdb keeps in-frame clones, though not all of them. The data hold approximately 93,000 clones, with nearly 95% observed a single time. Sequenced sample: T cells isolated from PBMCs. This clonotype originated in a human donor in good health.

CDR3 in amino acids: CASSTNRVVVETQYF. CDR3 bases: TGTGCCAGCAGCACAAACAGGGTGGTTGTAGAGACCCAGTACTTC. J is TRBJ2-5 and V is TRBV7-8, with D perhaps matching TRBD1 (6 bases). This CDR3 has 15 amino acids. The V end lost 5 bases, the J end lost 4 bases, and 17 bases lay between the germline ends. The V gene's germline CDR1 is SGHVS and CDR2 FQNEAQ.